These 20 T cell receptor beta chains were sequenced from one sample in a study of blood T cell repertoires in COVID-19. Measured with immunoSEQ multiplex PCR; TCRdb has only the in-frame clones, and not every one. This table holds more than 300,000 clones, just over 85% found once. Material for sequencing was PBMCs or T cells enriched from blood (not recorded which). The receptors come from a woman aged 18-29 years who had recovered from COVID-19.

This clone appeared a few times. V and J are TRBV5-6 and TRBJ1-2; D might be TRBD1 (6 bases). CDR3 length: 14 amino acids. Trimming took 4 bases from V and 9 from J, leaving 19 bases between them. Looked up from germline, CDR1 is SGHDT and CDR2 is YYEEEE. The CDR3 DNA is TGTGCCAGCAGCCCTTGGGACATCTATCGAAGCTACACCTTC. Its protein is CASSPWDIYRSYTF.

This chain connects TRBV5-1 to TRBJ1-1; D is perhaps TRBD1 (5 bases). Deletions cut 6 bases from V and 1 base from J, with 13 bases between. The CDR3 is 14 amino acids. The germline gives CDR1 SGHRS, CDR2 YFSETQ. The CDR3: CASKILTGNTEAFF. CDR3 coding DNA: TGCGCCAGCAAAATCCTAACAGGGAACACTGAAGCTTTCTTT.

V is TRBV7-9 and J is TRBJ1-1; 7 bases agree with TRBD1. The V gene's germline CDR1 is SEHNR and CDR2 FQNEAQ (reference sequence). Trimming removed 6 bases from V and 5 bases from J; junction bases left unmatched: 9. The CDR3 consists of 14 residues. The CDR3 nucleotides read TGTGCCAGCAGTTACCGACAGGGAAGGACTGAAGCTTTCTTT. It encodes CASSYRQGRTEAFF.

V usage is TRBV6-5 and J usage is TRBJ2-2, with D possibly matching TRBD1 (5 bases). The CDR3 is made up of 14 amino acids. From germline, CDR1 is MNHEY and CDR2 SVGAGI. V was shortened by 6 bases and J by 2 bases, with 10 bases between the two germline ends. The CDR3 region has the DNA TGTGCCAGCAGGGGGCAGCTCAACACCGGGGAGCTGTTTTTT. Translated, it gives CASRGQLNTGELFF.

CDR3 sequence: CASSPMDGAYEQYF. For the CDR3, the DNA is TGTGCCAGCAGCCCGATGGACGGGGCCTACGAGCAGTACTTC. The chain joins TRBV11-2 to TRBJ2-7; TRBD2 is a possible D gene (5 bases). Germline V gene data show CDR1 as SGHAT and CDR2 as FQNNGV. Trimming cost V 5 bases and J 2 bases, with 13 bases left between them. This CDR3 spans 14 amino acids.

V usage is TRBV5-4 and J usage is TRBJ2-3; D gene ambiguous. CDR1 is SGHNT, CDR2 YYREEE, per germline (reference sequence). The CDR3 runs to 12 residues. Between the trimmed V and J ends, which lost 4 bases and 3 bases, there was a span of 6 bases. CDR3 sequence (DNA): TGTGCCAGCAGCCTATATACAGATACGCAGTATTTT. It specifies CASSLYTDTQYF.

The chain combines TRBV18 with TRBJ1-1; tentatively, D is TRBD1 (5 bases). With 0 bases removed from V and 2 bases from J, the gap between germline ends came to 13 bases. The CDR3 loop spans 16 amino acids. The germline V gene encodes CDR1 KGHSH and CDR2 LQKENI. The CDR3 here is CASSPPSAGKNTEAFF. CDR3 DNA sequence: TGTGCCAGCTCACCACCGTCAGCAGGGAAAAACACTGAAGCTTTCTTT.

The J gene is TRBJ2-1, the V gene TRBV24-1; 9 bases agree with TRBD1. Germline V gene sequence: CDR1 KGHDR, CDR2 SFDVKD. With V trimmed by 2 bases and J by 6 bases, 4 bases remained unmatched. The CDR3 has 15 residues. The CDR3 DNA reads TGTGCCACCAGTGATTATGGGACAGGGAGCAATGAGCAGTTCTTC. It yields the protein CATSDYGTGSNEQFF.

The V and J genes are TRBV5-1 and TRBJ1-1; 10 bases fit TRBD1. Germline V lookup: CDR1 SGHRS, CDR2 YFSETQ. V was pared by 6 bases and J by 10 bases, with 15 bases of the junction left unmatched. CDR3 length equals 15 residues. The DNA of the CDR3 is TGCGCCAGCACGACCCCGGGACAGGGGCGATCCCTAGCTTTCTTT. Its translation: CASTTPGQGRSLAFF.

The chain joins TRBV9 to TRBJ2-3, with 9 bases identical to TRBD2. The V segment lost 4 bases and the J segment 2 bases; nucleotides outside the gene matches: 5. Germline CDR1 is SGDLS and CDR2 is YYNGEE. This CDR3 is 15 amino acids long. CDR3 region: CASSRAGGTTDTQYF. Written as DNA, the CDR3 is TGTGCCAGCAGCCGGGCGGGGGGGACCACAGATACGCAGTATTTT.

The chain has TRBV2 and TRBJ2-3; D not resolved. Germline V CDR1 and CDR2: SNHLY, FYNNEI. Trimming shortened V by 1 base and J by 6 bases, and 8 bases separated the two germline ends. The CDR3 spans 13 residues. CDR3 nucleotides: TGTGCCAGCAGTGAAGACTTGCGGGATACGCAGTATTTT. This translates into CASSEDLRDTQYF.

This clone was picked up a small number of times. The chain links TRBV11-2 to TRBJ1-1; no reliable D call. The V and J ends lost 7 bases and 8 bases respectively, with 17 bases between them. The CDR3 totals 13 residues. Per the germline V gene, CDR1 is SGHAT and CDR2 is FQNNGV. CDR3 nucleotide sequence: TGTGCCAGCACCAGAAGACCTAACGGGGAAGCTTTCTTT. Translating gives CASTRRPNGEAFF.

This sequence joins TRBV7-8 and TRBJ2-4; perhaps TRBD2 as D (5 bases). V was shortened by 1 base and J by 5 bases, with 6 bases between the two germline ends. Germline assignment: CDR1 SGHVS and CDR2 FQNEAQ. The CDR3 length is 13 residues. Here the CDR3 reads CASSLVEENIQYF. The CDR3 DNA is TGTGCCAGCAGCTTAGTGGAGGAAAACATTCAGTACTTC. The complete variable domain, with remaining parts taken from reference TRBV7-8 and TRBJ2-4, reads GAGVSQSPRYKVAKRGQDVALRCDPISGHVSLFWYQQALGQGPEFLTYFQNEAQLDKSGLPSDRFFAERPEGSVSTLKIQRTQQEDSAVYLCASSLVEENIQYFGAGTRLSVL.

The chain has TRBV10-3 and TRBJ2-5, with TRBD1 identical over 9 bases. Germline CDR1 ENHRY, CDR2 SYGVKD. The CDR3 is 13 amino acids. As DNA, the CDR3 is TGTACCACGGGACAGGGACTACAAGAGACCCAGTACTTC. Protein: CTTGQGLQETQYF.

This clone was seen a handful of times. The chain has TRBV5-4 and TRBJ1-5; 9 bases map to TRBD1. There are 16 residues in the CDR3. V was pared by 5 bases and J by 4 bases, with 10 bases of the junction left unmatched. CDR1 is SGHNT and CDR2 is YYREEE in the germline V gene (reference sequence). CDR3 sequence: CASRPGQGPFNQPQHF. The CDR3 DNA sequence: TGTGCCAGCAGGCCCGGACAGGGGCCTTTTAATCAGCCCCAGCATTTT.

The chain joins TRBV19 to TRBJ2-1, with TRBD1 matching over 8 bases. Germline CDR1 reads LNHDA; CDR2 reads SQIVND (reference sequence). V lost 4 bases and J lost 4; bases outside the gene matches: 6. The CDR3 runs to 15 residues. The CDR3 DNA reads TGTGCCAGTAGTACCGGACAGGGAGTGTACAATGAGCAGTTCTTC. Its protein product is CASSTGQGVYNEQFF.

V gene TRBV6-1 combines with J gene TRBJ1-1; D unclear. CDR1 is MNHNS and CDR2 is SASEGT in the germline V gene. The CDR3 runs 17 residues. The V end lost 2 bases, the J end lost 1 base, and 17 bases lay between the germline ends. CDR3 loop: CASSEWLRRSENTEAFF. Written as DNA, the CDR3 is TGTGCCAGCAGTGAATGGCTCCGGCGGAGCGAGAACACTGAAGCTTTCTTT.

The genes are TRBV7-6 and TRBJ1-1; no reliable D call. Germline CDR1 SGHVS, CDR2 FNYEAQ. The CDR3 runs 13 residues. Trimming cost V 5 bases and J 3 bases, with 10 bases left between them. CDR3 coding DNA: TGTGCCAGCAGCACAGAGCCATACACTGAAGCTTTCTTT. Translation: CASSTEPYTEAFF.

This rearrangement joins TRBV5-6 to TRBJ2-3, with 10 bases aligning to TRBD2. After removal of 4 bases from V and 5 bases from J, the junction contained 7 bases not matched to a gene. The CDR3 sequence is 15 residues long. Per germline, CDR1 SGHDT and CDR2 YYEEEE. The CDR3 region is CASSRLAGVEDTQYF. CDR3 DNA sequence: TGTGCCAGCAGCCGTCTAGCGGGAGTCGAAGATACGCAGTATTTT. The whole variable domain, filled in from reference TRBV5-6 and TRBJ2-3, reads DAGVTQSPTHLIKTRGQQVTLRCSPKSGHDTVSWYQQALGQGPQFIFQYYEEEERQRGNFPDRFSGHQFPNYSSELNVNALLLGDSALYLCASSRLAGVEDTQYFGPGTRLTVL.

V usage is TRBV10-3 and J usage is TRBJ2-7, with TRBD1 matching 8 bases. CDR1 is ENHRY and CDR2 is SYGVKD in the germline V gene. This CDR3 is 12 amino acids long. J lost 2 bases, V lost 8 bases, and 2 bases had no gene match. The CDR3 region has the DNA TGTGCCATCGCAGGGGGCCCCTACGAGCAGTACTTC. This encodes CAIAGGPYEQYF.